This is a list of T cell receptor beta chains from one sample in a study of blood T cell repertoires in COVID-19. This table comes from immunoSEQ multiplex PCR, and its TCRdb copy is limited to in-frame clones, with some not included. The sample shows fewer than 450,000 clones, about nine tenths of them seen only once. Material: peripheral blood. These receptors came from a woman in her 70s with COVID-19, enrolled during active disease. CDR3s include the opening cysteine and the closing phenylalanine or tryptophan. The order of the fields is CDR3 DNA, CDR3 protein, D gene, V gene, clone size, J gene. A D gene is named only where the DNA matches it firmly. Not every row has a clone size; where given, it reads once, few, many or a size class.

DNA: TGTGCCAGCAGCCCACAGGGAAACACTGAAGCTTTCTTT
CDR3: CASSPQGNTEAFF
D: NA
V: TRBV21-1
size: NA
J: TRBJ1-1

DNA: TGTGCCAGCAGCCCGTCTGGACAGGCCGCTGGCTACACCTTC
CDR3: CASSPSGQAAGYTF
D: TRBD1
V: TRBV7-3
size: NA
J: TRBJ1-2

DNA: TGTGCCAGCAGTGATCCAGGGGTCTGGGGCTACACCTTC
CDR3: CASSDPGVWGYTF
D: NA
V: TRBV6-1
size: NA
J: TRBJ1-2

DNA: TGTGCCAGTAGTATATCAGGACAGGGGGTCTATGGCTACACCTTC
CDR3: CASSISGQGVYGYTF
D: TRBD1
V: TRBV19
size: NA
J: TRBJ1-2

DNA: TGTGCCAGCATCCCCCTGGAGATAGCGCCTAGGAGCTCCTACGAGCAGTACTTC
CDR3: CASIPLEIAPRSSYEQYF
D: NA
V: TRBV21-1
size: NA
J: TRBJ2-7

DNA: TGTGCCAGCTTAGGCAGGGGGCAAGGTGAAGCTTTCTTT
CDR3: CASLGRGQGEAFF
D: TRBD1
V: TRBV7-9
size: NA
J: TRBJ1-1

DNA: TGTGCCAGCAGCCCCGACAGAGCCAAAAACATTCAGTACTTC
CDR3: CASSPDRAKNIQYF
D: NA
V: TRBV7-2
size: NA
J: TRBJ2-4

DNA: TGTGCCTGGAGTGTAAGGGGACAGGTTCTCAATCAGCCCCAGCATTTT
CDR3: CAWSVRGQVLNQPQHF
D: TRBD1
V: TRBV30
size: NA
J: TRBJ1-5

DNA: TGTGCCAGCAGTTACTCGACAGGGACCTACGAGCAGTACTTC
CDR3: CASSYSTGTYEQYF
D: TRBD1
V: TRBV6-5
size: NA
J: TRBJ2-7

DNA: TGTGCCAGCAGTTTGGCCGGGACAGGGCCTGAGGAAGCTTTCTTT
CDR3: CASSLAGTGPEEAFF
D: TRBD1
V: TRBV28
size: NA
J: TRBJ1-1

DNA: TGTGCCACCAGGCCCACAGGGGGCGCAGATGAAGCTTTCTTT
CDR3: CATRPTGGADEAFF
D: TRBD1
V: TRBV24-1
size: NA
J: TRBJ1-1

DNA: TGTGCCAGCAGCCCCGAGCGGGGGCAAGAGACCCAGTACTTC
CDR3: CASSPERGQETQYF
D: TRBD2
V: TRBV7-9
size: NA
J: TRBJ2-5

DNA: TGTGCCAGCAGCTTTGACAGGGCTATGAACACTGAAGCTTTCTTT
CDR3: CASSFDRAMNTEAFF
D: TRBD1
V: TRBV5-4
size: NA
J: TRBJ1-1

DNA: TGTGCCAGCAGATCCGGGACAGGGATTACCTCTGGAAACACCATATATTTT
CDR3: CASRSGTGITSGNTIYF
D: TRBD1
V: TRBV11-2
size: NA
J: TRBJ1-3

DNA: TGTGCCAGCAGTTACCGAGCGGAAGTGGGCTACGAGCAGTACTTC
CDR3: CASSYRAEVGYEQYF
D: NA
V: TRBV6-5
size: NA
J: TRBJ2-7

DNA: TGCAGCGTTGAACGAGCCCGGGGAAACACTGAAGCTTTCTTT
CDR3: CSVERARGNTEAFF
D: NA
V: TRBV29-1
size: NA
J: TRBJ1-1

DNA: TGTGCCAGCAGTCCCCAGGCTGGAGGGGATACGCAGTATTTT
CDR3: CASSPQAGGDTQYF
D: NA
V: TRBV28
size: once
J: TRBJ2-3

DNA: TGTGCCGGCCGTGTCGCCCTCCCACAGTACTTC
CDR3: CAGRVALPQYF
D: NA
V: TRBV6-6
size: once
J: TRBJ2-7

DNA: TGTGCCAGCAGTCCCCGACTAGCCGGGACGGAGCAGTACTTC
CDR3: CASSPRLAGTEQYF
D: TRBD2
V: TRBV28
size: NA
J: TRBJ2-7

DNA: TGCAGCGTTGGGGGGCTTGGTGCTGGAAACACCATATATTTT
CDR3: CSVGGLGAGNTIYF
D: NA
V: TRBV29-1
size: NA
J: TRBJ1-3

DNA: TGTGCCATCAGTGCTAGCGGGGGACTTGGAGAGACCCAGTACTTC
CDR3: CAISASGGLGETQYF
D: TRBD2
V: TRBV10-3
size: NA
J: TRBJ2-5

DNA: TGTGCCAGTAGTATAGATGGGGCTAGCGGGGCCTTAGGGGAGTTCTTC
CDR3: CASSIDGASGALGEFF
D: TRBD2
V: TRBV19
size: NA
J: TRBJ2-1

DNA: TGTGCCAGCAGTTTCGTCCAGGGGTACACTGAAGCTTTCTTT
CDR3: CASSFVQGYTEAFF
D: NA
V: TRBV27
size: NA
J: TRBJ1-1

DNA: TGTGCCAGCAGTGTATCCCCAGACAGGGGATCCTCACCCCTCCACTTT
CDR3: CASSVSPDRGSSPLHF
D: TRBD1
V: TRBV2
size: NA
J: TRBJ1-6

DNA: TGCGCCAGCAGGATGGCTAGCGGGCCCCAAGAGACCCAGTACTTC
CDR3: CASRMASGPQETQYF
D: TRBD2
V: TRBV5-1
size: NA
J: TRBJ2-5

DNA: TGTGCCAGCAGCGGCGAACTAGCGGGGGGGAACGAGCAGTACTTC
CDR3: CASSGELAGGNEQYF
D: TRBD2
V: TRBV2
size: NA
J: TRBJ2-7

DNA: TGTGCAACCAACGCGGACCCTCAGGGGCAGCCCCAGCATTTT
CDR3: CATNADPQGQPQHF
D: NA
V: TRBV2
size: NA
J: TRBJ1-5

DNA: TGTGCCAGCAGCCCAGGAGGGACGACAACTAATGAAAAACTGTTTTTT
CDR3: CASSPGGTTTNEKLFF
D: NA
V: TRBV9
size: once
J: TRBJ1-4

DNA: TGTGCCAGTGGAGAGGGGGGAGGGTCCTACAATGAGCAGTTCTTC
CDR3: CASGEGGGSYNEQFF
D: NA
V: TRBV19
size: NA
J: TRBJ2-1

DNA: TGTGCCAGCAGCCAAGTTGAGAACTATGGCTACACCTTC
CDR3: CASSQVENYGYTF
D: NA
V: TRBV3-1/TRBV3-2
size: NA
J: TRBJ1-2

DNA: TGTGCCAGCAGTCCTCTCTCTGAGACAGATACGCAGTATTTT
CDR3: CASSPLSETDTQYF
D: NA
V: TRBV27
size: once
J: TRBJ2-3

DNA: TGTGCCAGCAGCCCCCGGGTGGTGATAGTCACTGAAGCTTTCTTT
CDR3: CASSPRVVIVTEAFF
D: NA
V: TRBV7-8
size: NA
J: TRBJ1-1

DNA: TGTGCCAGCAGTGAAGCGGGCAGGGGAGTGGAGCAGTACTTC
CDR3: CASSEAGRGVEQYF
D: NA
V: TRBV6-1
size: once
J: TRBJ2-7

DNA: TGTGCCAGCAGCTTAGATCTGGGGAGGAATCAGCCCCAGCATTTT
CDR3: CASSLDLGRNQPQHF
D: NA
V: TRBV11-2
size: NA
J: TRBJ1-5

DNA: TGTGCTAGTGGCCTTGACAGGGGGCTGGCAGATACGCAGTATTTT
CDR3: CASGLDRGLADTQYF
D: TRBD1
V: TRBV12-5
size: NA
J: TRBJ2-3

DNA: TGCGCCAGCAGCCCAGGGGAAACTGAAGCTTTCTTT
CDR3: CASSPGETEAFF
D: NA
V: TRBV5-1
size: NA
J: TRBJ1-1

DNA: TGCGCCAGCAGCCAGTACCGGGACAGGGGAGACGAGACCCAGTACTTC
CDR3: CASSQYRDRGDETQYF
D: TRBD1
V: TRBV5-1
size: NA
J: TRBJ2-5

DNA: TGTGCCAGCAGCGGATTGACAAACACTGAAGCTTTCTTT
CDR3: CASSGLTNTEAFF
D: NA
V: TRBV9
size: NA
J: TRBJ1-1

DNA: TGTGCCAGCAGGGGACAGGGCAATCAGCCCCAGCATTTT
CDR3: CASRGQGNQPQHF
D: TRBD1
V: TRBV2
size: NA
J: TRBJ1-5

DNA: TGCAGTGCTAGCCCCTCCGAGACCCAGTACTTC
CDR3: CSASPSETQYF
D: NA
V: TRBV20-1
size: NA
J: TRBJ2-5

DNA: TGTGCCAGTACCGTTACGCGGGGAAGGTCCTACGAGCAGTACTTC
CDR3: CASTVTRGRSYEQYF
D: NA
V: TRBV19
size: once
J: TRBJ2-7

DNA: TGTGCCAGCAGTGAACTAACAGGGAACACTGAAGCTTTCTTT
CDR3: CASSELTGNTEAFF
D: NA
V: TRBV6-1
size: NA
J: TRBJ1-1

DNA: TGTGCCAGCATCAACCAGGGGGCGGTGGAGACCCAGTACTTC
CDR3: CASINQGAVETQYF
D: TRBD1
V: TRBV28
size: NA
J: TRBJ2-5

DNA: TGTGCCAGCAGCTTAGGCGGGGGGCGCGCGGAGACCCAGTACTTC
CDR3: CASSLGGGRAETQYF
D: TRBD2
V: TRBV7-2
size: NA
J: TRBJ2-5

DNA: TGTGCCACCAGTGCAGGACAGGGGGATGATGAGCAGTTCTTC
CDR3: CATSAGQGDDEQFF
D: TRBD1
V: TRBV24-1
size: NA
J: TRBJ2-1

DNA: TGTGCCAGCAGTGCGGTGAACAGGGACGGCTACACCTTC
CDR3: CASSAVNRDGYTF
D: NA
V: TRBV25-1
size: NA
J: TRBJ1-2

DNA: TGTGCCAGCAGCCACCCACAGGCTAGCGGGGGGGCCACAGATACGCAGTATTTT
CDR3: CASSHPQASGGATDTQYF
D: TRBD2
V: TRBV9
size: NA
J: TRBJ2-3

DNA: TGTGCCAGCACCGAGGGTGGGACAGGGGCCACTGAAGCTTTCTTT
CDR3: CASTEGGTGATEAFF
D: TRBD1
V: TRBV6-6
size: once
J: TRBJ1-1

DNA: TGTGCCAGCAGTTTGGACAGAGGGTACGAGCAGTACTTC
CDR3: CASSLDRGYEQYF
D: NA
V: TRBV6-5
size: NA
J: TRBJ2-7

DNA: TGTGCCAGTAGTAGCCGCCCGGGCGGGGTAGGAGATACGCAGTATTTT
CDR3: CASSSRPGGVGDTQYF
D: NA
V: TRBV19
size: NA
J: TRBJ2-3

DNA: TGTGCCAGCAGCGTAGAGGGGGGGCGCACCGGGGAGCTGTTTTTT
CDR3: CASSVEGGRTGELFF
D: NA
V: TRBV9
size: NA
J: TRBJ2-2

DNA: TGTGCCAGCAGCCGAGGACAGGGGCCCATCTATGGCTACACCTTC
CDR3: CASSRGQGPIYGYTF
D: TRBD1
V: TRBV6-6
size: NA
J: TRBJ1-2

DNA: TGCGCCAGCAGCCCAGCGACAGGGGCCGTTAGGGAGCTGTTTTTT
CDR3: CASSPATGAVRELFF
D: TRBD1
V: TRBV5-1
size: NA
J: TRBJ2-2

DNA: TGTGCCAGCAGCCTTCCGGACGGGGCTAACTATGGCTACACCTTC
CDR3: CASSLPDGANYGYTF
D: NA
V: TRBV5-4
size: NA
J: TRBJ1-2

DNA: TGCGCCAGCAGCTTAAGTTTGGGACTAGCAGGCAATGAGCAGTTCTTC
CDR3: CASSLSLGLAGNEQFF
D: TRBD2
V: TRBV5-1
size: NA
J: TRBJ2-1

DNA: TGTGCCAGCAGCTCGGGTGGGACAACTAACACTGAAGCTTTCTTT
CDR3: CASSSGGTTNTEAFF
D: NA
V: TRBV7-9
size: NA
J: TRBJ1-1